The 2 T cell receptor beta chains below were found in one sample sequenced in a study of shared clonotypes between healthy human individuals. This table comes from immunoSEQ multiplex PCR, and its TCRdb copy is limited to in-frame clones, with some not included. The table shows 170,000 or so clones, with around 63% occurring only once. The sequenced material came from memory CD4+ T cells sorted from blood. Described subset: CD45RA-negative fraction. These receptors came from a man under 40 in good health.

The CDR3 reads CASSSVPYEQYF. Written as DNA, the CDR3 is TGTGCCAGCAGTTCCGTGCCCTACGAGCAGTACTTC. The chain uses TRBV6-5 and TRBJ2-7; D gene ambiguous. The germline CDR1 and CDR2 sequences are MNHEY and SVGAGI. V was trimmed by 4 bases and J by 2 bases, leaving 6 bases between them. The CDR3 spans 12 residues.

The CDR3 protein is CATLRRSYGYTF. The CDR3 nucleotides are TGTGCCACTTTAAGACGGAGCTATGGCTACACCTTC. The chain carries TRBV6-6 and TRBJ1-2; unclear D gene. Trimming removed 10 bases at V and 4 bases at J, with 13 bases between. Germline V lookup: CDR1 MNHNY, CDR2 SVGAGI (reference sequence). This CDR3 spans 12 amino acids.